The 30 T cell receptor beta chains given below trace back to one sample, sequenced in a study of T-cell reconstitution after alpha-beta-depleted transplantation in children. The TCRbeta library incorporated unique molecular identifiers. Each CDR3 protein is one row after TCRdb ran MiXCR on the PCR reads. In the table there are fewer than 550,000 distinct CDR3 sequences, about an eighth of which are singletons. Sequences were derived from PBMCs, mostly from graft donor cells, sampled 180 days after TCRalphabeta/CD19-depleted stem cell transplant. All receptors derive from a female patient aged 2-15 years who had a stem cell transplant for aplastic anemia, so the T cells may come from the graft donor.

This clonotype was observed a handful of times. In nucleotides, the CDR3 is TGTGCCAGCAGTTATAGACAGGGAAACAATGAGCAGTTCTTC. Protein product: CASSYRQGNNEQFF. J is TRBJ2-1 and V is TRBV6-5; 7 positions agree with TRBD1. CDR1 MNHEY and CDR2 SVGAGI come from the germline V gene. CDR3 length: 14 amino acids. With V trimmed by 3 bases and J by 5 bases, 4 bases remained unmatched.

This clonotype was recorded a few times. The chain carries TRBV12-3 or TRBV12-4 and TRBJ1-5; tentative D call: TRBD1 (5 bases). This CDR3 is built from 15 residues. Trimming cost V 6 bases and J 2 bases, with 14 bases left between them. Here the CDR3 reads CASSPGRGGNQPQHF. In DNA, the CDR3 is TGTGCCAGCAGCCCTGGACGGGGCGGCAATCAGCCCCAGCATTTT.

The sample holds a few counts of this clonotype. The rearrangement links TRBV18 to TRBJ2-7; D is undetermined. CDR1 and CDR2 (germline): KGHSH, LQKENI. There are 15 residues in the CDR3. Trimming stripped 3 bases from V and 6 bases from J, with 18 bases between. CDR3 coding DNA: TGTGCCAGCTCACCCTATATGTCGGAGATAGGCGAGCAGTACTTC. Translation gives CASSPYMSEIGEQYF. Together with reference TRBV18 and TRBJ2-7, the CDR3 gives the full variable domain: NAGVMQNPRHLVRRRGQEARLRCSPMKGHSHVYWYRQLPEEGLKFMVYLQKENIIDESGMPKERFSAEFPKEGPSILRIQQVVRGDSAAYFCASSPYMSEIGEQYFGPGTRLTVT.

This clonotype was seen repeatedly, ten times or more. The chain joins TRBV25-1 to TRBJ2-3, with TRBD2 matching over 11 bases. Germline assignment: CDR1 MGHDK and CDR2 SYGVNS. CDR3 length equals 14 residues. J gave up 2 bases and V 6 bases, and 1 base lay outside the gene matches. CDR3 loop: CASRTSGATDTQYF. DNA for the CDR3: TGTGCCAGCAGGACTAGCGGGGCCACAGATACGCAGTATTTT.

This chain joins TRBV5-1 and TRBJ2-5; 7 bases map to TRBD2. The CDR3 is made up of 17 amino acids. V lost 0 bases and J lost 0; bases outside the gene matches: 8. Germline V gene data show CDR1 as SGHRS and CDR2 as YFSETQ. CDR3 residues: CASSLVGLADYQETQYF. DNA for the CDR3: TGCGCCAGCAGCTTGGTCGGGCTAGCGGATTACCAAGAGACCCAGTACTTC.

This clonotype was observed a handful of times. The chain has TRBV6-5 and TRBJ2-2; maybe TRBD1 (5 bases). The length of the CDR3 is 16 residues. V lost 0 bases, J lost 6 bases, and 14 bases lay in between. CDR1 MNHEY and CDR2 SVGAGI come from the germline V gene. CDR3 amino acids: CASSYSIQGYPGELFF. DNA of the CDR3: TGTGCCAGCAGTTACTCGATTCAGGGATATCCCGGGGAGCTGTTTTTT.

This clonotype was counted only a few times. The V and J genes are TRBV28 and TRBJ1-5, with a tentative D call TRBD1 (5 bases). V lost 5 bases and J 5 bases, leaving 19 bases between the germline ends. The CDR3 covers 16 residues. Germline CDR1 reads MDHEN; CDR2 reads SYDVKM. CDR3 loop: CASSPRRGDGHQPQHF. The CDR3, as DNA: TGTGCCAGCAGTCCTCGCCGGGGGGACGGGCATCAGCCCCAGCATTTT. Variable domain in full (rest from reference TRBV28 and TRBJ1-5): DVKVTQSSRYLVKRTGEKVFLECVQDMDHENMFWYRQDPGLGLRLIYFSYDVKMKEKGDIPEGYSVSREKKERFSLILESASTNQTSMYLCASSPRRGDGHQPQHFGDGTRLSIL.

The chain joins TRBV5-6 to TRBJ2-7, with 8 bases aligning to TRBD1. The CDR3 has 15 residues. CDR1 and CDR2 from the germline V gene are SGHDT and YYEEEE. With 3 bases clipped from V and 2 bases from J, the junction kept 7 bases outside the gene matches. The CDR3, as DNA: TGTGCCAGCAGCTACATCCGGACAGGGACCTACGAGCAGTACGTC. It yields the protein CASSYIRTGTYEQYV.

There are many counts of this clonotype. The gene calls are TRBV15 and TRBJ2-3, with TRBD2 matching over 10 bases. The CDR3 length is 19 residues. Unmatched junction bases numbered 16, after V lost 5 bases and J lost 2 bases. Germline CDR1 is LNHNV and CDR2 is YYDKDF (reference sequence). In nucleotides, the CDR3 is TGTGCCACCAGCCGGAGCGGGACTAGCGTCAACCGGGCCACAGATACGCAGTATTTT. Its protein is CATSRSGTSVNRATDTQYF.

This clonotype was observed a few times. The chain employs TRBV20-1 and TRBJ2-2; TRBD1 or TRBD2 may be the D gene (5 bases each). V lost 3 bases to trimming and J lost 7 bases, with 18 bases between them. There are 15 residues in the CDR3. Per the germline V gene, CDR1 is DFQATT and CDR2 is SNEGSKA (reference sequence). For the CDR3, the DNA is TGCAGTGCTAGCCGACCGGGACCCCTCGACGGGGAGCTGTTTTTT. Residues: CSASRPGPLDGELFF.

This clonotype was recorded many times. V is TRBV20-1 and J is TRBJ2-7, with 9 bases aligning to TRBD1. The CDR3 consists of 15 residues. Germline trimming cut 3 bases from V and 5 bases from J; bases unmatched to any gene: 11. Germline V gene data show CDR1 as DFQATT and CDR2 as SNEGSKA (reference sequence). CDR3 in amino acids: CSASKISGTGNEQYF. In DNA form, the CDR3 reads TGCAGTGCTAGCAAAATATCCGGGACAGGGAACGAGCAGTACTTC.

Concerning this clonotype itself: Because the CDR3 is missing its conserved closing phenylalanine or tryptophan, this is likely a read error. J is TRBJ2-7 and V is TRBV7-1; 8 bases are a match to TRBD2. TRBV7-1 is an ORF; its function is uncertain. The CDR3 covers 13 residues. The V gene end was trimmed by 8 bases and the J gene end by 0 bases; junction bases not matched to a gene: 3. Here the CDR3 reads CASAGGPSYEQYL. CDR3 DNA: TGTGCCAGCGCGGGAGGTCCCTCCTACGAGCAGTACTTG.

The chain carries TRBV29-1 and TRBJ2-2; the D call may be TRBD1 or TRBD2 (5 bases each). Germline lookup yields CDR1 SQVTM and CDR2 ANQGSEA. Deletions cut 0 bases from V and 4 bases from J, with 12 bases between. The length of the CDR3 is 15 residues. CDR3 in DNA: TGCAGCGTTGAAGAGGTGGACGGGGCCACCGGGGAGCTGTTTTTT. As protein: CSVEEVDGATGELFF.

This chain's CDR3 is CASSQAGQNYGYTF. DNA of the CDR3: TGTGCCAGCAGCCAGGCGGGACAGAACTATGGCTACACCTTC. The chain employs TRBV3-1 and TRBJ1-2; 7 positions agree with TRBD1. Trimming cost V 3 bases and J 2 bases; bases outside gene matches: 3. CDR1 and CDR2 from the germline V gene are LGHDT and YNNKEL (reference sequence). The CDR3 is made up of 14 amino acids.

The chain employs TRBV28 and TRBJ1-5; the D is unclear. Germline V gene lookup returns CDR1 MDHEN and CDR2 SYDVKM. The CDR3 length is 18 residues. Trimming took off 6 bases at V and 5 bases at J, with 26 bases between the two ends. The chain's CDR3 is CASSPSWYGEAWDQPQHF. CDR3 nucleotides: TGTGCCAGCAGCCCTAGCTGGTATGGGGAGGCGTGGGATCAGCCCCAGCATTTT.

The chain links TRBV18 to TRBJ1-6; TRBD1 matches 8 bases. CDR1 is KGHSH, CDR2 LQKENI, per germline. V lost 3 bases and J lost 9; bases outside the gene matches: 7. There are 15 residues in the CDR3. The CDR3 nucleotides read TGTGCCAGCTCACCGGAACAGGGGGTTGTTTCACCCCTCCACTTT. Translated: CASSPEQGVVSPLHF. Supplemented by reference TRBV18 and TRBJ1-6, the full variable domain reads NAGVMQNPRHLVRRRGQEARLRCSPMKGHSHVYWYRQLPEEGLKFMVYLQKENIIDESGMPKERFSAEFPKEGPSILRIQQVVRGDSAAYFCASSPEQGVVSPLHFGNGTRLTVT.

This clonotype occurred many times. The genes are TRBV7-8 and TRBJ2-3, with D perhaps given as TRBD1 or TRBD2 (5 bases each). The CDR3 totals 14 residues. The germline V gene encodes CDR1 SGHVS and CDR2 FQNEAQ. V was clipped by 1 base and J by 2 bases, with 7 bases between them. The chain's CDR3 is CASSLVGPTDTQYF. The CDR3 nucleotides read TGTGCCAGCAGCTTAGTGGGACCCACAGATACGCAGTATTTT.

The V call is TRBV25-1, the J call TRBJ2-3, with TRBD2 as a possible D gene (6 bases). CDR1 and CDR2 from the germline V gene are MGHDK and SYGVNS. The CDR3 loop spans 16 amino acids. Trimming removed 3 bases at V and 6 bases at J, with 19 bases between. This chain's CDR3 is CASSEPGLQVADTQYF. CDR3 nucleotides: TGTGCCAGCAGTGAGCCGGGACTTCAGGTCGCGGATACGCAGTATTTT.

The chain links TRBV28 to TRBJ2-3; the match to TRBD2 covers 9 bases. CDR3 length equals 13 residues. Looked up from germline, CDR1 is MDHEN and CDR2 is SYDVKM. The V and J ends lost 7 bases and 3 bases, in that order; junction bases with no gene match: 2. CDR3 loop: CASTAGGTDTQYF. CDR3 sequence (DNA): TGTGCCAGCACCGCGGGAGGGACAGATACGCAGTATTTT.

The J gene is TRBJ1-2, the V gene TRBV20-1; 7 bases agree with TRBD1. Germline values: CDR1 DFQATT, CDR2 SNEGSKA (reference sequence). V gave up 8 bases and J gave up 7 bases; unmatched junction bases: 10. The CDR3 contains 12 residues. Here the CDR3 reads CSTTGDPIGYTF. CDR3 DNA: TGCAGTACAACAGGGGATCCAATTGGCTACACCTTC.

The chain carries TRBV15 and TRBJ1-2; TRBD1 is a possible D gene (6 bases). Germline assignment: CDR1 LNHNV and CDR2 YYDKDF (reference sequence). There are 15 residues in the CDR3. The V and J ends lost 8 bases and 4 bases respectively, with 20 bases between them. CDR3: CATALNRDISYGYTF. The DNA of the CDR3 is TGTGCCACCGCCCTAAACAGGGACATCAGCTATGGCTACACCTTC.

A few counts support this clonotype. The chain is built from TRBV20-1 and TRBJ2-2; 8 bases map to TRBD1. Germline values: CDR1 DFQATT, CDR2 SNEGSKA (reference sequence). V was pared by 0 bases and J by 0 bases, with 6 bases of the junction left unmatched. The CDR3 contains 17 residues. CDR3 in amino acids: CSARDQGTGANTGELFF. The CDR3 region has the DNA TGCAGTGCTAGAGATCAAGGGACAGGAGCGAACACCGGGGAGCTGTTTTTT.

This clonotype was counted a few times. V is TRBV11-2 and J is TRBJ2-2, with 10 bases fitting TRBD2. Germline lookup yields CDR1 SGHAT and CDR2 FQNNGV. This CDR3 has 18 amino acids. V lost 7 bases to trimming and J lost 0 bases; unmatched junction nucleotides: 11. CDR3 sequence (DNA): TGTGCCAGCACCCGGCCTAGCGGGAGAGGTTCGAACACCGGGGAGCTGTTTTTT. Translating it yields CASTRPSGRGSNTGELFF. Full variable domain (outside the CDR3, taken from reference TRBV11-2 and TRBJ2-2): EAGVAQSPRYKIIEKRQSVAFWCNPISGHATLYWYQQILGQGPKLLIQFQNNGVVDDSQLPKDRFSAERLKGVDSTLKIQPAKLEDSAVYLCASTRPSGRGSNTGELFFGEGSRLTVL.

This chain uses TRBV12-3 or TRBV12-4 with TRBJ2-1, with 10 bases lining up with TRBD2. The CDR3 length is 14 residues. The J segment lost 1 base and the V segment lost 10 bases, leaving 4 bases of the junction unmatched. As DNA, the CDR3 is TGTGCCACCGGACTAGCGGTTTCCTACAATGAGCAGTTCTTC. Its translation: CATGLAVSYNEQFF.

The chain recombines TRBV5-1 with TRBJ1-1; D is ambiguous. Trimming removed 0 bases from V and 1 base from J, with 10 bases in between. The germline V gene has CDR1 SGHRS and CDR2 YFSETQ. The CDR3 extends over 15 amino acids. The CDR3, as DNA: TGCGCCAGCAGCTTGGGACGGATGACGAACACTGAAGCTTTCTTT. Protein sequence: CASSLGRMTNTEAFF.

This clonotype was detected only a few times. The V call is TRBV20-1, the J call TRBJ1-1; 7 positions match TRBD1. In germline, CDR1 is DFQATT, CDR2 SNEGSKA (reference sequence). The length of the CDR3 is 14 residues. With V trimmed by 8 bases and J by 0 bases, 9 bases remained unmatched. The CDR3 region has the DNA TGCAGTTCGAAGAGTGGGACAGTGAACACTGAAGCTTTCTTT. Translation gives CSSKSGTVNTEAFF.

The chain has TRBV6-5 and TRBJ2-1; D unclear. V gave up 3 bases and J gave up 3 bases, with 15 bases separating them. Germline V gene sequence: CDR1 MNHEY, CDR2 SVGAGI. There are 16 residues in the CDR3. This CDR3 reads CASSYSLRIGYNEQFF. The CDR3 DNA sequence: TGTGCCAGCAGTTATAGTCTCCGGATAGGCTACAATGAGCAGTTCTTC.

This clonotype was counted many times. The chain couples TRBV15 to TRBJ2-7, with 9 nucleotides matching TRBD2. Trimming took 1 base from V and 4 from J; bases not matched to a gene: 5. CDR1 is LNHNV and CDR2 is YYDKDF in the germline V gene (reference sequence). The CDR3 totals 15 residues. CDR3 DNA sequence: TGTGCCACCAGCAGAGGCGCTAGCGGGGAATACGAGCAGTACTTC. Its protein product is CATSRGASGEYEQYF.

This sequence joins TRBV20-1 and TRBJ2-3; no reliable D call. Trimming removed 0 bases from V and 4 bases from J, with 11 bases in between. From germline, CDR1 is DFQATT and CDR2 SNEGSKA (reference sequence). The CDR3 extends over 14 amino acids. This CDR3 reads CSAREGSFADTQYF. CDR3 DNA: TGCAGTGCTAGAGAGGGTAGTTTCGCAGATACGCAGTATTTT.

This sequence joins TRBV6-1 and TRBJ2-1, with 12 bases aligning to TRBD1. CDR3 length: 18 residues. The germline CDR1 and CDR2 sequences are MNHNS and SASEGT. The V segment lost 6 bases and the J segment 7 bases; nucleotides outside the gene matches: 16. The CDR3 DNA reads as TGTGCCAGCAGCCCCCCCGGGACAGGGGGCTCTTTGCGGAATGAGCAGTTCTTC. Amino acids: CASSPPGTGGSLRNEQFF.